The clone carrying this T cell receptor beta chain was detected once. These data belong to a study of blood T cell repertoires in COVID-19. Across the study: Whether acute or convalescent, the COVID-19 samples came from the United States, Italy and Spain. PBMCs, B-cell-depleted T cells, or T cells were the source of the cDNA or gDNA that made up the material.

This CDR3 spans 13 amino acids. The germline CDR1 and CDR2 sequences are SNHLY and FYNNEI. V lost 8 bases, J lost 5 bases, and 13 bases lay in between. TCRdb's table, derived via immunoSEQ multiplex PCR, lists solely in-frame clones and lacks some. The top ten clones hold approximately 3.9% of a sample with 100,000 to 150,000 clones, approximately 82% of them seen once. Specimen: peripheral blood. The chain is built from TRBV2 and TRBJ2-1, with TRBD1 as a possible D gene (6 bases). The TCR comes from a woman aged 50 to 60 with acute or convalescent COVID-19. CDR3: CASESQGNNEQFF. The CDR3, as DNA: TGTGCCAGCGAGTCCCAGGGGAACAATGAGCAGTTCTTC.